This T cell receptor (beta chain) was retrieved from a study of T cells in Graves' hyperthyroidism and ophthalmopathy. Template material for amplifying TCR beta CDR3 regions consisted of RNA transcripts. RT-PCR in the first round (using the HTBI primer set) targeted the TCR CDR3. TCRdb re-derived calls from the multiplex PCR reads in MiXCR, one entry per CDR3 protein. The sample contains hundreds of thousands of distinct CDR3 sequences, roughly 14% of which appear only once. The CDR3 totals 14 residues. The germline V gene has CDR1 MDHEN and CDR2 SYDVKM. After removal of 6 bases from V and 5 bases from J, the junction contained 6 bases not matched to a gene.

The gene calls are TRBV28 and TRBJ1-1, with TRBD1 matching over 10 bases. The receptor comes from a young woman with Graves' hyperthyroidism that later progressed to Graves' ophthalmopathy. Sequencing was performed on blood. CDR3 in DNA: TGTGCCAGCAGGTCCGGACAGGGGGGGACTGAAGCTTTCTTT. This sequence encodes CASRSGQGGTEAFF.